These 14 T cell receptor beta chains originate from one sample sequenced in a study of blood T cell repertoires in COVID-19. Method: immunoSEQ multiplex PCR; TCRdb's copy keeps in-frame clones and lacks some. The sample has under 150,000 clones, roughly 85% seen once. Source material: peripheral blood. Receptors originate from a man in his sixties with acute or convalescent COVID-19.

This sequence joins TRBV7-2 and TRBJ2-5; D is undetermined. The CDR3 runs 14 residues. Looked up from germline, CDR1 is SGHTA and CDR2 is FQGNSA. V was pared by 8 bases and J by 3 bases, with 16 bases between. The DNA of the CDR3 is TGTGCCAGCGCCCCTGACTTAGCAGAAGAGACCCAGTACTTC. Protein: CASAPDLAEETQYF.

This clone was detected only once. The CDR3 is CASNLLNTEAFF. The CDR3 nucleotides are TGTGCCAGCAATCTCCTGAACACTGAAGCTTTCTTT. V gene TRBV2 combines with J gene TRBJ1-1; D remains ambiguous. Germline V lookup: CDR1 SNHLY, CDR2 FYNNEI. Deletions cut 7 bases from V and 0 bases from J, with 6 bases between. CDR3 size: 12 residues.

V is TRBV4-3 and J is TRBJ1-2, with 8 bases that match TRBD1. The CDR3 spans 13 residues. Germline CDR1 reads LGHNA; CDR2 reads YSLEER. With 1 base clipped from V and 6 bases from J, the junction kept 1 base outside the gene matches. CDR3 in amino acids: CASSQARGHGYTF. The CDR3 region has the DNA TGCGCCAGCAGCCAAGCCAGGGGGCATGGCTACACCTTC.

V gene TRBV6-6 combines with J gene TRBJ1-2; 9 bases agree with TRBD1. After removal of 2 bases from V and 2 bases from J, the junction contained 0 bases not matched to a gene. CDR1 is MNHNY and CDR2 is SVGAGI in the germline V gene (reference sequence). CDR3 size: 14 residues. The CDR3 region is CASSYDRGNYGYTF. CDR3 sequence (DNA): TGTGCCAGCAGTTACGACAGGGGGAACTATGGCTACACCTTC.

The chain recombines TRBV30 with TRBJ1-5; D is unresolved. Germline V CDR1 and CDR2: GTSNPN, SVGIG (reference sequence). V shed 5 bases and J shed 6 bases, with 11 bases lying between them. The CDR3 consists of 12 residues. The CDR3 region is CAWQVGSQPQHF. The CDR3, as DNA: TGTGCCTGGCAGGTTGGGAGTCAGCCCCAGCATTTT.

This clone was observed once. This sequence joins TRBV10-3 and TRBJ1-5; unclear D gene. Germline CDR1 is ENHRY and CDR2 is SYGVKD. The CDR3 spans 16 residues. V shed 0 bases and J shed 0 bases, with 9 bases lying between them. CDR3: CAISESGGNSNQPQHF. In DNA form, the CDR3 reads TGTGCCATCAGTGAGTCGGGAGGGAATAGCAATCAGCCCCAGCATTTT.

Only a few counts were recorded for this clone. This sequence joins TRBV30 and TRBJ1-1, with D possibly TRBD1 on 6 matching bases. Trimming pared 2 bases from V and 0 bases from J, leaving 7 bases between. This CDR3 region has 13 residues. Per the germline V gene, CDR1 is GTSNPN and CDR2 is SVGIG (reference sequence). The CDR3 loop is CAWSSGVNTEAFF. The CDR3 region has the DNA TGTGCCTGGAGTTCAGGGGTGAACACTGAAGCTTTCTTT.

The genes are TRBV10-3 and TRBJ2-7; 10 bases match TRBD1. CDR3 length: 15 residues. The trim removed 6 bases at V and 5 bases at J, leaving 10 bases unmatched. Germline values: CDR1 ENHRY, CDR2 SYGVKD. CDR3 region: CAIRDWTGGQNEQYF. CDR3 coding DNA: TGTGCCATCAGGGACTGGACAGGGGGACAAAACGAGCAGTACTTC.

Note on this clone: Mismatch with germline at one junction end may stem from a read error. This chain links TRBV4-3 with TRBJ1-5; D uncertain. CDR3 size: 15 residues. CDR1 is LGHNA, CDR2 YSLEER, per germline. The CDR3 nucleotides are TGCGCCAGCAGTCAAGCTCGGGGAGTCCACACGCCCCAGCATTTT. Translating gives CASSQARGVHTPQHF.

The rearrangement uses TRBV28 and TRBJ2-7; 10 positions agree with TRBD2. V was pared by 2 bases and J by 3 bases, with 4 bases of the junction left unmatched. This CDR3 is built from 15 residues. Per germline, CDR1 MDHEN and CDR2 SYDVKM. The chain's CDR3 is CASSLGTSGDYEQYF. CDR3 nucleotide sequence: TGTGCCAGCAGTTTAGGAACTAGCGGGGACTACGAGCAGTACTTC.

V is TRBV5-1 and J is TRBJ1-3; D uncertain. The CDR3 runs to 15 residues. Looked up from germline, CDR1 is SGHRS and CDR2 is YFSETQ. V lost 0 bases, J lost 4 bases, and 11 bases lay in between. The DNA of the CDR3 is TGCGCCAGCAGCTTGGGGCCGGGGAACGGAAACACCATATATTTT. Protein sequence: CASSLGPGNGNTIYF.

V and J are TRBV7-9 and TRBJ2-5; tentative D call: TRBD1 (6 bases). The germline CDR1 and CDR2 sequences are SEHNR and FQNEAQ (reference sequence). This CDR3 contains 14 residues. V was clipped by 5 bases and J by 1 base, with 11 bases between them. CDR3 nucleotide sequence: TGTGCCAGCAGCACTCGGACAGTCCAAGAGACCCAGTACTTC. This translates into CASSTRTVQETQYF.

V is TRBV7-2 and J is TRBJ1-4; D is perhaps TRBD1 (6 bases). Germline assignment: CDR1 SGHTA and CDR2 FQGNSA. V was pared by 1 base and J by 8 bases, with 14 bases between. The CDR3 loop spans 15 amino acids. The CDR3 DNA is TGTGCCAGCAGCTTAGAGTACGGGGGGCAAGAAAAACTGTTTTTT. Translated: CASSLEYGGQEKLFF.

The chain is built from TRBV7-8 and TRBJ1-4; 7 bases fit TRBD1. The CDR3 contains 15 residues. The V and J ends lost 4 bases and 8 bases, in that order; junction bases with no gene match: 10. Germline V CDR1 and CDR2: SGHVS, FQNEAQ. CDR3 loop: CASSSTGARGEKLFF. The CDR3 DNA follows: TGTGCCAGCAGCTCCACAGGGGCCCGTGGGGAAAAACTGTTTTTT.